This TCR beta chain came from a study of CD4 T cells in relation to SARS-CoV-2 and coronaviruses. Study-wide background: PBMCs were cultured with antigen for roughly 10 days before TCR beta sequencing.

CD4+ T cells from unexposed donors were obtained before the COVID-19 pandemic (2011-2018). CD4+ T cells were isolated from the cells after about 11 days of culture. Cultures held 1.5 million to 2.5 million PBMCs per well with about 10 IU/ml IL-2. Produced via immunoSEQ multiplex PCR; TCRdb's table is partial and in-frame only. The sample records 30,000 or so clones, around 78% being singletons. Whole-study results and caveats: This crossreactivity analysis covered spike protein alone, no other viral proteins. Pre-pandemic and post-infection samples never came from the same donor.

To note about this clone: Its target is not known.

Germline V lookup: CDR1 SNHLY, CDR2 FYNNEI. Trimming cost V 7 bases and J 0 bases, with 6 bases left between them. The CDR3 sequence is 13 residues long. The sequence derives from a human donor in good health. Specimen: CD4+ T cells from PBMCs, cultured in vitro. The V gene is TRBV2, the J gene TRBJ1-4; the D is unclear. The CDR3 DNA reads as TGTGCCAGCAAGGCCACAACTAATGAAAAACTGTTTTTT. This encodes CASKATTNEKLFF.